This TCR beta chain was captured in a study of T cell responses to AZD1222 COVID-19 vaccine. Findings and limits, study-wide: Increased Spike-specific TCR breadth and depth were observed after two AZD1222 doses. Only a handful of people who got AZD1222 tested seropositive at baseline. Donors, mostly white British, included more females; clonal diversity was possibly underestimated.

This clone was seen a few times. Its specificity is unknown. The CDR3 has 18 residues. With V trimmed by 4 bases and J by 0 bases, 9 bases remained unmatched. The germline gives CDR1 MNHNS, CDR2 SASEGT. Assay used: immunoSEQ multiplex PCR; TCRdb lists only in-frame clones, some missing. Of under 150,000 clones detected, approximately 84% appear once; the ten largest clones hold 7.5%. The material sequenced was peripheral blood, taken on day 0 of AZD1222 vaccination. The chain employs TRBV6-1 and TRBJ2-1; 10 nucleotides agree with TRBD2. The sequence was obtained from an adult in good health. The CDR3, as DNA: TGTGCCAGCAGTGTAACTAGCGGGATGGGAGGCTCCTACAATGAGCAGTTCTTC. Translated, it gives CASSVTSGMGGSYNEQFF.